Listed below are T cell receptor beta chains from one sample, sequenced in a study of shared clonotypes between healthy human individuals. The assay was immunoSEQ multiplex PCR, and TCRdb's table has in-frame clones only and misses some. This sample has over 2 million clones, with about 95% found just once. The material sequenced was naive CD8+ T cells sorted from blood. These receptors were taken from a man aged 18 to 35 in good health. CDR3s include the opening cysteine and the closing phenylalanine or tryptophan. The D gene is left open where the match is weak. Part of the rows lack a size; the others show once, few, many or a class for expanded clones.

V gene	J gene	clone size	D gene	CDR3 protein	CDR3 DNA
TRBV6-5	TRBJ1-3	-	-	CASSYSRDGSGNTIYF	TGTGCCAGCAGTTACTCGCGGGACGGCTCTGGAAACACCATATATTTT
TRBV27	TRBJ2-5	-	TRBD2	CASSLLSPAGGEETQYF	TGTGCCAGCAGTTTACTCTCCCCAGCGGGAGGGGAAGAGACCCAGTACTTC
TRBV4-3	TRBJ1-1	-	-	CASSQDPAQGENTEAFF	TGCGCCAGCAGCCAAGATCCCGCACAGGGAGAGAACACTGAAGCTTTCTTT
TRBV9	TRBJ2-1	-	-	CASSVADGLLDNEQFF	TGTGCCAGCAGCGTAGCTGATGGGCTATTAGACAATGAGCAGTTCTTC
TRBV9	TRBJ1-5	-	-	CASSGAIGDQPQHF	TGTGCCAGCAGCGGAGCGATAGGGGATCAGCCCCAGCATTTT
TRBV9	TRBJ1-5	-	TRBD1	CASGTGGRPDQPQHF	TGTGCCAGCGGCACAGGGGGAAGACCGGATCAGCCCCAGCATTTT
TRBV28	TRBJ2-2	-	-	CASSTSPGELFF	TGTGCCAGCAGCACTAGCCCCGGGGAGCTGTTTTTT
TRBV2	TRBJ2-5	-	TRBD1	CASSGGQGQETQYF	TGTGCCAGCAGTGGCGGACAGGGCCAAGAGACCCAGTACTTC
TRBV2	TRBJ1-6	few	TRBD1	CASTSDRANSPLHF	TGTGCCAGCACCTCGGACAGGGCGAATTCACCCCTCCACTTT
TRBV9	TRBJ2-7	-	TRBD2	CASSVAGGGSYEQYF	TGTGCCAGCAGCGTAGCGGGCGGGGGCTCCTACGAGCAGTACTTC
TRBV4-3	TRBJ2-1	-	-	CASSQGRAYNEQFF	TGCGCCAGCAGCCAAGGCCGGGCGTACAATGAGCAGTTCTTC
TRBV28	TRBJ1-5	-	-	CASSLRAFGNQPQHF	TGTGCCAGCAGTTTAAGGGCCTTCGGCAATCAGCCCCAGCATTTT
TRBV13	TRBJ2-7	-	-	CASSSQRLGYEQYF	TGTGCCAGCAGCTCCCAGAGGCTTGGCTACGAGCAGTACTTC
TRBV13	TRBJ2-5	-	TRBD1	CASSLQGAGETQYF	TGTGCCAGCAGCTTACAGGGGGCAGGCGAGACCCAGTACTTC
TRBV4-3	TRBJ2-7	-	-	CASSQGGGYEQYF	TGCGCCAGCAGCCAGGGCGGAGGTTACGAGCAGTACTTC
TRBV5-1	TRBJ2-2	-	-	CASSFFWTAPNTGELFF	TGCGCCAGCAGCTTCTTCTGGACAGCCCCCAACACCGGGGAGCTGTTTTTT
TRBV27	TRBJ1-2	-	-	CASSLRDNHGYTF	TGTGCCAGCAGTTTGAGGGACAACCATGGCTACACCTTC
TRBV4-1	TRBJ1-1	-	-	CASSQPGETQAFF	TGCGCCAGCAGCCAACCCGGGGAAACCCAAGCTTTCTTT
TRBV10-3	TRBJ2-7	once	-	CAISEVQGPGEQYF	TGTGCCATCAGTGAAGTCCAGGGTCCGGGGGAGCAGTACTTC
TRBV10-2	TRBJ2-2	few	-	CASRNTGELFF	TGCGCCAGCAGAAACACCGGGGAGCTGTTTTTT
TRBV13	TRBJ2-1	-	-	CASSLALTRDEQFF	TGTGCCAGCAGCTTAGCCCTCACGAGAGATGAGCAGTTCTTC
TRBV11-2	TRBJ1-1	-	-	CRAPEAFF	TGTCGAGCCCCTGAAGCTTTCTTT
TRBV27	TRBJ1-1	-	-	CASSLSNEGANTEAFF	TGTGCCAGCAGTTTGAGTAATGAAGGGGCAAACACTGAAGCTTTCTTT
TRBV5-1	TRBJ2-1	-	-	CASSGRGEEQFF	TGCGCCAGCAGCGGCAGAGGGGAGGAGCAGTTCTTC
TRBV4-1	TRBJ2-5	-	-	CASSQDPAGIQETQYF	TGCGCCAGCAGCCAAGATCCGGCGGGAATTCAAGAGACCCAGTACTTC
TRBV13	TRBJ1-1	-	TRBD1	CASSPTGLIGNTEAFF	TGTGCCAGCAGCCCGACAGGGTTAATTGGAAACACTGAAGCTTTCTTT
TRBV29-1	TRBJ1-1	once	TRBD1	CSVLTGGTEAFF	TGCAGCGTTCTGACAGGGGGCACTGAAGCTTTCTTT
TRBV30	TRBJ1-2	-	TRBD1	CAWSHGQGNSYTF	TGTGCCTGGAGTCACGGACAGGGGAACTCCTACACCTTC
TRBV30	TRBJ1-1	-	-	CAWSVYGSINTEAFF	TGTGCCTGGAGTGTATATGGGAGTATAAACACTGAAGCTTTCTTT
TRBV15	TRBJ1-5	-	TRBD1	CATSRAGTEDQPQHF	TGTGCCACCAGCAGAGCCGGGACAGAGGATCAGCCCCAGCATTTT
TRBV7-2	TRBJ2-3	-	-	CASSLISTDTQYF	TGTGCCAGCAGCTTAATCAGCACAGATACGCAGTATTTT
TRBV19	TRBJ1-1	-	-	CASSSLWGAKDTEAFF	TGTGCCAGTAGTAGTTTATGGGGGGCGAAGGACACTGAAGCTTTCTTT
TRBV11-2	TRBJ2-2	once	-	CASSLVSTGELFF	TGTGCCAGCAGCTTAGTGAGCACCGGGGAGCTGTTTTTT
TRBV18	TRBJ2-7	-	-	CASSATDRYEQYF	TGTGCCAGCTCCGCCACGGACCGCTACGAGCAGTACTTC
TRBV6-1	TRBJ2-7	-	TRBD1	CASTVGQGSSYEQYF	TGTGCCAGCACCGTTGGACAGGGGAGCTCCTACGAGCAGTACTTC
TRBV7-2	TRBJ2-7	-	-	CASSIGGTAYEQYF	TGTGCCAGCAGCATCGGAGGCACCGCCTACGAGCAGTACTTC
TRBV20-1	TRBJ1-1	few	-	CSARWVSVAFF	TGCAGTGCTAGATGGGTCAGCGTGGCTTTCTTT
TRBV25-1	TRBJ1-2	-	-	CASSGVLYGYTF	TGTGCCAGCAGTGGGGTCCTCTATGGCTACACCTTC
TRBV7-9	TRBJ2-7	-	TRBD2	CASSSASGRKPYEQYF	TGTGCCAGCAGCTCCGCTAGCGGGAGGAAACCCTACGAGCAGTACTTC
TRBV30	TRBJ1-5	-	TRBD1	CAWSLGQGDWRNQPQHF	TGTGCCTGGAGTCTAGGACAGGGAGATTGGAGGAATCAGCCCCAGCATTTT
TRBV7-9	TRBJ2-7	-	-	CASSLTSGRSNEQYF	TGTGCCAGCAGCTTAACGTCGGGCAGGTCTAACGAGCAGTACTTC
TRBV6-5	TRBJ2-1	-	TRBD2	CASSYVAGGGNEQFF	TGTGCCAGCAGTTACGTCGCGGGGGGAGGCAATGAGCAGTTCTTC
TRBV11-1	TRBJ2-1	-	TRBD1	CASKDRLGNEQFF	TGTGCCAGCAAGGACAGGCTCGGAAATGAGCAGTTCTTC
TRBV7-6	TRBJ2-7	-	-	CASSSYQGLYEQYF	TGTGCCAGCAGCTCCTACCAGGGGTTATACGAGCAGTACTTC
TRBV27	TRBJ2-1	once	-	CASSLSPDPHPFF	TGTGCCAGCAGTTTATCCCCGGACCCCCACCCGTTCTTC
TRBV29-1	TRBJ2-7	-	-	CSVEKPGGSYEQYF	TGCAGCGTTGAGAAGCCAGGGGGGTCCTACGAGCAGTACTTC